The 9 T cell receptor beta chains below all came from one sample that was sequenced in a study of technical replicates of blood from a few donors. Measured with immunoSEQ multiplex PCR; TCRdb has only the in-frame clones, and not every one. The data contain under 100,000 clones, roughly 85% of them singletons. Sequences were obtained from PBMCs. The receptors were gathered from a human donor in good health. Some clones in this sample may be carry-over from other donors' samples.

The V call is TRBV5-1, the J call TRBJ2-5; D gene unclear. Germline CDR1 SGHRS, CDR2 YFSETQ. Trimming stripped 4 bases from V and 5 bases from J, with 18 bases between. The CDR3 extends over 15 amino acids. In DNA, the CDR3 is TGCGCCAGCAGCCCCGACCCGACTTCTTTGGAGACCCAGTACTTC. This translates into CASSPDPTSLETQYF.

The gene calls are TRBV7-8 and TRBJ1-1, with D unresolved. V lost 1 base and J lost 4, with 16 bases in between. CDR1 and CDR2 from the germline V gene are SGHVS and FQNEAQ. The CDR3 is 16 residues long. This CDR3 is CASSLVPRGDGTEAFF. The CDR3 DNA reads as TGTGCCAGCAGCTTAGTCCCCCGGGGAGATGGCACTGAAGCTTTCTTT.

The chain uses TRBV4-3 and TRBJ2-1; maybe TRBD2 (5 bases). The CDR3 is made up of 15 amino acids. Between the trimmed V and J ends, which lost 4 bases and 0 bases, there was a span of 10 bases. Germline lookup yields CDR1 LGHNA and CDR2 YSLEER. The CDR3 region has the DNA TGCGCCAGCAGCCTCGCGGGTAGCTCCTACAATGAGCAGTTCTTC. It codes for CASSLAGSSYNEQFF.

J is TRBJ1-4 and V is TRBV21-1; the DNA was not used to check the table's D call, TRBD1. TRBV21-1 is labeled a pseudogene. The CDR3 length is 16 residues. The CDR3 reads CASSGGLGATNEKLFF. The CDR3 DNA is TGTGCCAGCAGCGGGGGCCTTGGGGCAACTAATGAAAAACTGTTTTTT.

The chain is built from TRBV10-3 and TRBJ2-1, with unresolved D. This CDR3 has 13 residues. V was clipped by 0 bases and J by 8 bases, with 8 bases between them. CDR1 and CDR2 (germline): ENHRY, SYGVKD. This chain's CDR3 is CAISESPLDEQFF. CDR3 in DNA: TGTGCCATCAGTGAGTCGCCTCTAGATGAGCAGTTCTTC.

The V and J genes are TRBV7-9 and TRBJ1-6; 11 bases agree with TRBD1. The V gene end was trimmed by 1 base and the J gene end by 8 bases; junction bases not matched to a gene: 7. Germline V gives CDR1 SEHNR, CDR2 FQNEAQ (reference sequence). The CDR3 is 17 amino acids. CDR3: CASSLGRTGGLDSPLHF. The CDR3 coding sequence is TGTGCCAGCAGCTTAGGACGGACAGGGGGCTTGGATTCACCCCTCCACTTT. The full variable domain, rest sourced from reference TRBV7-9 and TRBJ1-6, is DTGVSQNPRHKITKRGQNVTFRCDPISEHNRLYWYRQTLGQGPEFLTYFQNEAQLEKSRLLSDRFSAERPKGSFSTLEIQRTEQGDSAMYLCASSLGRTGGLDSPLHFGNGTRLTVT.

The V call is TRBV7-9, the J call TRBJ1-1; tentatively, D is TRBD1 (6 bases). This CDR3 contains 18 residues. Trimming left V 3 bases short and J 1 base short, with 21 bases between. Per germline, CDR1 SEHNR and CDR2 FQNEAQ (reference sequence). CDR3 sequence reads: CASSFFPGTRNQNTEAFF. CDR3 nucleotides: TGTGCCAGCAGCTTCTTCCCCGGGACACGGAACCAGAACACTGAAGCTTTCTTT.

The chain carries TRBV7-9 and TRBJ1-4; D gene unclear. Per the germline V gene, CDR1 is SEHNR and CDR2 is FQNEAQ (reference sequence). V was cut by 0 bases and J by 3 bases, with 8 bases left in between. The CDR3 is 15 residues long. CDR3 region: CASSLAGRANEKLFF. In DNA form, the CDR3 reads TGTGCCAGCAGCTTAGCGGGGAGGGCTAATGAAAAACTGTTTTTT.

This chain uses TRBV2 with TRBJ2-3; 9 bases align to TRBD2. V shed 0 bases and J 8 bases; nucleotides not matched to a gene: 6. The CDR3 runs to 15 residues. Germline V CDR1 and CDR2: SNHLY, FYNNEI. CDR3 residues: CASSEAGAGGGTQYF. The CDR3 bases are TGTGCCAGCAGTGAAGCAGGCGCGGGGGGGGGTACGCAGTATTTT.